The 23 T cell receptor beta chains in this list originate from one sample, sequenced in a study of blood T cell repertoires in COVID-19. Sequenced by immunoSEQ multiplex PCR; TCRdb stores in-frame clones only, minus some. In the table there are around 130,000 clones, about 88% of which are singletons. Material for sequencing was peripheral blood. The receptors originated from a woman older than 75 with acute or convalescent COVID-19.

This chain joins TRBV19 and TRBJ2-7, with 7 bases aligning to TRBD1. The CDR3 covers 14 residues. Germline loops: CDR1 LNHDA, CDR2 SQIVND (reference sequence). The V segment lost 6 bases and the J segment 2 bases; nucleotides outside the gene matches: 7. As DNA, the CDR3 is TGTGCCAGTAGGCTGACAGGGCTCGCCTACGAGCAGTACTTC. Residues: CASRLTGLAYEQYF.

The chain is built from TRBV5-5 and TRBJ1-5; no firm D call. V shed 6 bases and J shed 2 bases, with 12 bases lying between them. Germline V gives CDR1 SGHKS, CDR2 YYEKEE (reference sequence). CDR3 length equals 14 residues. CDR3 nucleotides: TGTGCCAGCACCTCGGTAGTGGGCAATCAGCCCCAGCATTTT. Translated, it gives CASTSVVGNQPQHF. The full variable domain, with the rest looked up from reference TRBV5-5 and TRBJ1-5, is DAGVTQSPTHLIKTRGQQVTLRCSPISGHKSVSWYQQVLGQGPQFIFQYYEKEERGRGNFPDRFSARQFPNYSSELNVNALLLGDSALYLCASTSVVGNQPQHFGDGTRLSIL.

The chain has TRBV4-3 and TRBJ1-1, with a possible D match to TRBD1 (5 bases). V dropped 0 bases and J dropped 6 bases, with 17 bases sitting between them. In germline, CDR1 is LGHNA, CDR2 YSLEER. The CDR3 has 16 amino acids. DNA for the CDR3: TGCGCCAGCAGCCAAGAAACAGGCCTCGGTCGGTCTGAAGCTTTCTTT. Encoded protein: CASSQETGLGRSEAFF.

CDR3 region: CASSNRDSSGNTIYF. The CDR3 DNA sequence: TGTGCCAGCAGTAACCGGGACAGCTCTGGAAACACCATATATTTT. V is TRBV6-6 and J is TRBJ1-3; 7 nucleotides match TRBD1. The germline gives CDR1 MNHNY, CDR2 SVGAGI (reference sequence). The CDR3 is made up of 15 amino acids. V lost 5 bases to trimming and J lost 0 bases; unmatched junction nucleotides: 4.

The J gene is TRBJ1-1, the V gene TRBV9, with D perhaps TRBD1 (5 bases). Germline CDR1 and CDR2: SGDLS and YYNGEE. V was clipped by 0 bases and J by 1 base, with 10 bases between them. The CDR3 has 15 amino acids. CDR3 residues: CASSVGQGWNTEAFF. The CDR3 DNA follows: TGTGCCAGCAGCGTAGGTCAGGGTTGGAACACTGAAGCTTTCTTT.

This chain connects TRBV3-1 (or the pseudogene TRBV3-2) to TRBJ2-3, with 11 bases lining up with TRBD2. The CDR3 runs to 17 residues. Germline assignment: CDR1 LGHDT and CDR2 YNNKEL (reference sequence). Trimming at V came to 4 bases and at J to 4 bases, leaving 10 bases not matched to a gene. CDR3 region: CASSPFLTSGAPDTQYF. The DNA for the CDR3 is TGTGCCAGCAGCCCCTTCTTGACTAGCGGGGCGCCAGATACGCAGTATTTT.

The chain uses TRBV2 and TRBJ1-6, with D perhaps TRBD1 (5 bases). V was shortened by 6 bases and J by 8 bases, with 11 bases between the two germline ends. This CDR3 is built from 13 residues. The germline CDR1 and CDR2 sequences are SNHLY and FYNNEI. The CDR3 region is CASRQVVDSPLHF. Here the CDR3 DNA reads TGTGCCAGCAGACAGGTCGTCGATTCACCCCTCCACTTT. Full variable domain (remainder filled in from reference TRBV2 and TRBJ1-6): EPEVTQTPSHQVTQMGQEVILRCVPISNHLYFYWYRQILGQKVEFLVSFYNNEISEKSEIFDDQFSVERPDGSNFTLKIRSTKLEDSAMYFCASRQVVDSPLHFGNGTRLTVT.

This clone came up a few times. The CDR3 bases are TGTGCCAGCAGCCATTATGGATCGGGTGAAGCTTTCTTT. It yields the protein CASSHYGSGEAFF. This chain links TRBV13 with TRBJ1-1, with D unresolved. V lost 5 bases and J lost 7, with 14 bases in between. The CDR3 length is 13 residues. Germline V lookup: CDR1 PRHDT, CDR2 FYEKMQ (reference sequence).

The rearrangement joins TRBV5-1 to TRBJ2-3, with 9 bases fitting TRBD1. Trimming removed 0 bases from V and 3 bases from J; junction bases left unmatched: 5. Germline V gives CDR1 SGHRS, CDR2 YFSETQ. The CDR3 has 16 residues. The CDR3 nucleotides read TGCGCCAGCAGCTTGGGGGGACAGGGAAGAACAGATACGCAGTATTTT. Its protein is CASSLGGQGRTDTQYF.

The chain combines TRBV19 with TRBJ2-7; 8 nucleotides line up with TRBD1. This CDR3 is 15 amino acids long. The V and J ends lost 5 bases and 3 bases, in that order; junction bases with no gene match: 9. Germline-derived CDR1 and CDR2 are LNHDA and SQIVND (reference sequence). Here the CDR3 reads CASSSQGTGFYEQYF. DNA for the CDR3: TGTGCCAGTAGTTCACAAGGGACAGGATTCTACGAGCAGTACTTC.

The chain employs TRBV5-1 and TRBJ1-2; tentative D call: TRBD1 (5 bases). This CDR3 has 15 amino acids. V was shortened by 5 bases and J by 0 bases, with 14 bases between the two germline ends. CDR1 is SGHRS, CDR2 YFSETQ, per germline. This CDR3 is CASRSPDTANYGYTF. The CDR3 nucleotides read TGCGCCAGCAGATCCCCGGACACGGCTAACTATGGCTACACCTTC. Filled out from reference TRBV5-1 and TRBJ1-2, the complete variable domain reads KAGVTQTPRYLIKTRGQQVTLSCSPISGHRSVSWYQQTPGQGLQFLFEYFSETQRNKGNFPGRFSGRQFSNSRSEMNVSTLELGDSALYLCASRSPDTANYGYTFGSGTRLTVV.

V gene TRBV9 combines with J gene TRBJ2-1; 14 nucleotides agree with TRBD2. CDR1 is SGDLS and CDR2 is YYNGEE in the germline V gene. V lost 0 bases to trimming and J lost 5 bases; unmatched junction nucleotides: 1. The CDR3 contains 16 residues. CDR3 residues: CASSVEGLAGDNEQFF. The CDR3 DNA is TGTGCCAGCAGCGTAGAGGGACTAGCGGGAGACAATGAGCAGTTCTTC.

V gene TRBV7-9 combines with J gene TRBJ1-1, with D hard to call. This CDR3 spans 13 amino acids. Trimming removed 5 bases at V and 7 bases at J, with 14 bases between. CDR1 is SEHNR, CDR2 FQNEAQ, per germline (reference sequence). CDR3 in amino acids: CASSLQLQDEAFF. DNA for the CDR3: TGTGCCAGCAGCCTCCAACTTCAAGATGAAGCTTTCTTT.

This sequence joins TRBV2 and TRBJ2-6, with D perhaps TRBD2 (5 bases). The V gene's germline CDR1 is SNHLY and CDR2 FYNNEI. The CDR3 is 16 residues long. Between the trimmed V and J ends, which lost 0 bases and 4 bases, there was a span of 10 bases. Here the CDR3 DNA reads TGTGCCAGCAGTGAAGCGAGGACTCCCGGGGCCAACGTCCTGACTTTC. It codes for CASSEARTPGANVLTF.

The chain uses TRBV30 and TRBJ2-1; 10 nucleotides line up with TRBD2. Germline CDR1 reads GTSNPN; CDR2 reads SVGIG (reference sequence). The CDR3 runs 14 residues. Losses at the gene ends were 4 bases for V and 6 bases for J; bases not matched to a gene: 6. CDR3 sequence reads: CAWTSGSYRNEQFF. For the CDR3, the DNA is TGTGCCTGGACTAGCGGGAGCTACCGCAATGAGCAGTTCTTC.

The gene calls are TRBV7-9 and TRBJ2-1; 8 bases line up with TRBD2. Germline V lookup: CDR1 SEHNR, CDR2 FQNEAQ (reference sequence). Trimming took 1 base from V and 8 from J; bases not matched to a gene: 7. The CDR3 runs 15 residues. The CDR3 coding sequence is TGTGCCAGCAGCTTAGTACTAGCGGACTTTCATGAGCAGTTCTTC. This translates into CASSLVLADFHEQFF. The entire variable domain, with the rest obtained from reference TRBV7-9 and TRBJ2-1, is as follows: DTGVSQNPRHKITKRGQNVTFRCDPISEHNRLYWYRQTLGQGPEFLTYFQNEAQLEKSRLLSDRFSAERPKGSFSTLEIQRTEQGDSAMYLCASSLVLADFHEQFFGPGTRLTVL.

This chain links TRBV6-2 or TRBV6-3 with TRBJ2-7; TRBD1 agrees at 8 bases. Germline-derived CDR1 and CDR2 are MNHEY and SVGEGT. The V and J ends lost 0 bases and 4 bases, in that order; junction bases with no gene match: 5. The CDR3 contains 15 residues. The CDR3 spells CASSYSGTGFYEQYF. In DNA form, the CDR3 reads TGTGCCAGCAGTTACTCTGGGACAGGTTTTTACGAGCAGTACTTC.

The chain uses TRBV11-2 and TRBJ2-5; TRBD2 aligns across 7 bases. This CDR3 has 15 residues. V gave up 1 base and J gave up 4 bases; unmatched junction bases: 6. The germline V gene encodes CDR1 SGHAT and CDR2 FQNNGV. The CDR3 sequence: CASSLVASGGETQYF. The CDR3 DNA reads TGTGCCAGCAGCTTAGTGGCTAGCGGTGGAGAGACCCAGTACTTC.

This CDR3 reads CASSLAASRTDTQYF. DNA of the CDR3: TGTGCCAGCAGCTTAGCGGCTAGCCGCACAGATACGCAGTATTTT. The V call is TRBV7-2, the J call TRBJ2-3; weak D call: TRBD2 (5 bases). Per germline, CDR1 SGHTA and CDR2 FQGNSA. Trimming took 0 bases from V and 1 from J, leaving 8 bases between them. The CDR3 has 15 amino acids.

This clone was detected only once. The chain recombines TRBV2 with TRBJ2-3; 7 nucleotides agree with TRBD2. V trimming: 5 bases; J trimming: 2 bases; junction bases outside the gene matches: 10. Germline V gives CDR1 SNHLY, CDR2 FYNNEI. The CDR3 runs to 16 residues. CDR3 amino acids: CASSPRTRLSTDTQYF. CDR3 sequence (DNA): TGTGCCAGCAGTCCACGGACTAGGTTGTCCACAGATACGCAGTATTTT.

The V and J genes are TRBV7-9 and TRBJ1-2, with D uncertain. CDR1 is SEHNR, CDR2 FQNEAQ, per germline (reference sequence). V was cut by 5 bases and J by 6 bases, with 13 bases left in between. The CDR3 length is 13 residues. The CDR3 DNA reads TGTGCCAGCAGCCGGGAGGTAAAGGATGGCTACACCTTC. It encodes CASSREVKDGYTF.

The chain carries TRBV7-2 and TRBJ2-7, with TRBD2 as a possible D gene (5 bases). V was cut by 0 bases and J by 1 base, with 10 bases left in between. Germline CDR1 is SGHTA and CDR2 is FQGNSA. The length of the CDR3 is 15 residues. The CDR3 DNA is TGTGCCAGCAGCTTAGCTGGGAGATCATCCTACGAGCAGTACTTC. This encodes CASSLAGRSSYEQYF.

V is TRBV7-9 and J is TRBJ2-1; 7 bases line up with TRBD1. From germline, CDR1 is SEHNR and CDR2 FQNEAQ (reference sequence). The CDR3 loop spans 15 amino acids. Trimming removed 1 base from V and 0 bases from J; junction bases left unmatched: 0. The CDR3 sequence is CASSLGDSSYNEQFF. The CDR3 bases are TGTGCCAGCAGCTTAGGGGACAGCTCCTACAATGAGCAGTTCTTC.